This note documents a single T cell receptor (beta chain) sequence. Its antigen remains unknown. The record originates from a study of cytomegalovirus exposure and HLA in healthy donors. Study at large: Samples from HLA-typed donors yielded approximately 80 million unique TCRs in an early data release.

PCR was performed using 60 Vbeta and 13 Jbeta primers. Some clones are missing from TCRdb's copy, which holds only in-frame ones; the method was immunoSEQ multiplex PCR. The sample yields 100,000 or so clones, approximately 76% seen once. Points from the study as a whole: In a later analysis, TCR beta V- and J-gene trimming was associated with a missense DCLRE1C variant. Presence/absence analysis assumed near-uniform sequencing depth across donors.

Deletions cut 4 bases from V and 5 bases from J, with 17 bases between. CDR1 SQVTM and CDR2 ANQGSEA come from the germline V gene. The CDR3 consists of 14 residues. The sequence came from a young man in good health and CMV-seropositive. Sequences were obtained from PBMCs. The chain is built from TRBV29-1 and TRBJ1-2; D may be TRBD1 (5 bases). CDR3 nucleotide sequence: TGCAGCGTTGCCCCACGGGGGAGACTTTATGGCTACACCTTC. It yields the protein CSVAPRGRLYGYTF.